The clone carrying this T cell receptor (beta chain) was detected once. As handled by the study authors: Reference gene primer amplification yielded estimated nucleated cell counts. Here immunoSEQ multiplex PCR was the method, and the copy in TCRdb shows in-frame clones only, minus some. Clone size and V and J calls were adopted from that table, with D and trimming inferred from the DNA. This sample yields fewer than 450,000 clones, of which roughly 91% are seen a single time; about 0.6% belongs to the top ten. The sample comes from a study of blood T cell repertoires in COVID-19. Study at large: Nucleic acid was either cDNA or gDNA, and it came from T cells, B-cell-depleted T cells, or PBMCs.

The trim removed 0 bases at V and 4 bases at J, leaving 5 bases unmatched. The CDR3 is made up of 15 amino acids. CDR1 is SGHNT, CDR2 YYREEE, per germline (reference sequence). All enrollees were roughly 18 to 89 years old and from about two dozen US areas. Donors in Cohort 3 who had recovered were those with two negative PCRs, healthcare professional clearance, or resolution of their symptoms. Sequenced: PBMCs or T cells enriched from blood (not recorded which). The gene calls are TRBV5-4 and TRBJ2-7; TRBD2 matches 9 bases. This clonotype was sampled from a man aged 18 to 30 who had recovered from COVID-19. In DNA, the CDR3 is TGTGCCAGCAGCTTGGTTAGCGGGAGTCGGTACGAGCAGTACTTC. Translating gives CASSLVSGSRYEQYF.